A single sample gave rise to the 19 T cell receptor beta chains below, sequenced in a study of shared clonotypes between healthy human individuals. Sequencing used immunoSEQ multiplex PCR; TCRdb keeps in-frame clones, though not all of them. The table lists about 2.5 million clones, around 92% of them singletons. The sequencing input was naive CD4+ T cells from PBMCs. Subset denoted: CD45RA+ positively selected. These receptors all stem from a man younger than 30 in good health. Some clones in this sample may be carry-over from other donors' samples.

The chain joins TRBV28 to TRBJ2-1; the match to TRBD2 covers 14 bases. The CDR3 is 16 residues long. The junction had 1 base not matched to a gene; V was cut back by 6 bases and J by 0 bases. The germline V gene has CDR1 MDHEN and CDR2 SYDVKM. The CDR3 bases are TGTGCCAGCAGGGGGACTAGCGGGAGCTCCTACAATGAGCAGTTCTTC. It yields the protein CASRGTSGSSYNEQFF.

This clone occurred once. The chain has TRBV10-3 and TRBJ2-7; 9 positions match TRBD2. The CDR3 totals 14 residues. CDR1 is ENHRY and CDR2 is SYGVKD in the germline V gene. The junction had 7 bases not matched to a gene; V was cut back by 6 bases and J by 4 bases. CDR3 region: CAIRGLAEGYEQYF. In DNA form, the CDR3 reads TGTGCCATCAGGGGACTAGCTGAAGGGTACGAGCAGTACTTC.

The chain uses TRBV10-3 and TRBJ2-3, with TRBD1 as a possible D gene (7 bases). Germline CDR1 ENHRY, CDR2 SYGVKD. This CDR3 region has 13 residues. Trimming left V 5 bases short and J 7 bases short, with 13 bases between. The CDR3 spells CAISPGGLHTQYF. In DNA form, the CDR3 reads TGTGCCATCAGTCCAGGGGGGCTACATACGCAGTATTTT.

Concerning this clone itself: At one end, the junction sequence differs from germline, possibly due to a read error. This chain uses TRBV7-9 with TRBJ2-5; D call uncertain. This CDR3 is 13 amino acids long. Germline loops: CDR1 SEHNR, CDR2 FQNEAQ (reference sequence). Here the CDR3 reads CASTLHNQETQYF. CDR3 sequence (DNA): TGTGCCAGCACCTTACACAACCAAGAGACCCAGTACTTC. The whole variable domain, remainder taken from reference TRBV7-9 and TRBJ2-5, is DTGVSQNPRHKITKRGQNVTFRCDPISEHNRLYWYRQTLGQGPEFLTYFQNEAQLEKSRLLSDRFSAERPKGSFSTLEIQRTEQGDSAMYLCASTLHNQETQYFGPGTRLLVL.

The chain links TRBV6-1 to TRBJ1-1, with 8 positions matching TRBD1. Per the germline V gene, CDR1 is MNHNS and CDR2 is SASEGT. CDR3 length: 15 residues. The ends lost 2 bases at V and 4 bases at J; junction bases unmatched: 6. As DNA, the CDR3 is TGTGCCAGCAGTGAATCGCGGACAGGGTTCACTGAAGCTTTCTTT. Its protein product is CASSESRTGFTEAFF.

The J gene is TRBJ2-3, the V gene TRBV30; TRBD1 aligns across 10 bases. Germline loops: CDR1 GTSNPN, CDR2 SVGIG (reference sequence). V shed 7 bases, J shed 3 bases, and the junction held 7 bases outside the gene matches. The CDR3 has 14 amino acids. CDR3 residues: CASHRQGATDTQYF. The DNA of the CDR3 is TGTGCCTCCCATCGACAGGGGGCAACAGATACGCAGTATTTT.

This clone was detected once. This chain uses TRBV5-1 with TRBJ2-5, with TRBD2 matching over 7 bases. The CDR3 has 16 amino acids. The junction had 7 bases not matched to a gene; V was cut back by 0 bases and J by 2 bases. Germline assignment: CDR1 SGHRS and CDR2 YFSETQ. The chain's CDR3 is CASSLGASGLQETQYF. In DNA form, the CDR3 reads TGCGCCAGCAGCTTGGGGGCTAGCGGACTACAAGAGACCCAGTACTTC.

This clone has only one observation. CDR3 sequence (DNA): TGCGCCAGCAGCTTGGCCGGGACAGGTAACGAGCAGTACTTC. Encoded protein: CASSLAGTGNEQYF. The chain employs TRBV5-1 and TRBJ2-7, with 8 bases matching TRBD1. The CDR3 has 14 residues. The J segment lost 5 bases and the V segment lost 0 bases, leaving 4 bases of the junction unmatched. CDR1 and CDR2 from the germline V gene are SGHRS and YFSETQ.

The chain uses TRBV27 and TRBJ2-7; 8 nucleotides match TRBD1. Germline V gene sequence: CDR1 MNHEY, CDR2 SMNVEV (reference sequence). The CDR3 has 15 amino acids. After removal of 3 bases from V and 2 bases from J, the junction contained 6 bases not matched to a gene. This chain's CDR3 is CASSFPGQATYEQYF. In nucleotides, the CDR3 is TGTGCCAGCAGTTTCCCGGGACAGGCAACCTACGAGCAGTACTTC.

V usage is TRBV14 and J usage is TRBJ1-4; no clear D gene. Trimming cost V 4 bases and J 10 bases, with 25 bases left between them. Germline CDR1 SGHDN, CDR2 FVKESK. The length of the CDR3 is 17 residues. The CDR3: CASSPRPLDSGRGKLFF. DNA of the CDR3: TGTGCCAGCAGCCCCCGACCCCTCGACTCCGGCCGGGGAAAACTGTTTTTT.

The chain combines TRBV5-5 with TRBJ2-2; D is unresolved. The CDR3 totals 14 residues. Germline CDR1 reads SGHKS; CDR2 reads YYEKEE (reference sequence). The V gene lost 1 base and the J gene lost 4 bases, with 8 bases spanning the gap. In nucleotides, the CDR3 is TGTGCCAGCAGCTTGTGGGCGAGCACCGGGGAGCTGTTTTTT. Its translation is CASSLWASTGELFF.

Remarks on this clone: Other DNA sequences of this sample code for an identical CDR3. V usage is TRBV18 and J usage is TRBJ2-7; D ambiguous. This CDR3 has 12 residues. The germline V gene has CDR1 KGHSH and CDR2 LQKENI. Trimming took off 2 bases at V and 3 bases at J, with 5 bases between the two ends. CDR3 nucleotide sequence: TGTGCCAGCTCACCAACCAGCTACGAGCAGTACTTC. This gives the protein CASSPTSYEQYF.

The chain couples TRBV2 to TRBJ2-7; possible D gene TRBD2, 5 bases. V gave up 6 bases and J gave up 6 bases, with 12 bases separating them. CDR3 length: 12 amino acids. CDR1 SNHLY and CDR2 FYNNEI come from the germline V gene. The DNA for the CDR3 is TGTGCCAGCAGGGGAGATGCCGGCGAGCAGTACTTC. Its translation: CASRGDAGEQYF. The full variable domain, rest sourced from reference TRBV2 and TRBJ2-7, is EPEVTQTPSHQVTQMGQEVILRCVPISNHLYFYWYRQILGQKVEFLVSFYNNEISEKSEIFDDQFSVERPDGSNFTLKIRSTKLEDSAMYFCASRGDAGEQYFGPGTRLTVT.

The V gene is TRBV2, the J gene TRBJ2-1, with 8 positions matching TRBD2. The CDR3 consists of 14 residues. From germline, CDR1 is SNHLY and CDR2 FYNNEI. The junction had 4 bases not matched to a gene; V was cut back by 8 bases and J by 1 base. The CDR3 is CASLPSGSYNEQFF. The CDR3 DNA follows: TGTGCCAGCTTGCCTAGCGGGTCCTACAATGAGCAGTTCTTC.

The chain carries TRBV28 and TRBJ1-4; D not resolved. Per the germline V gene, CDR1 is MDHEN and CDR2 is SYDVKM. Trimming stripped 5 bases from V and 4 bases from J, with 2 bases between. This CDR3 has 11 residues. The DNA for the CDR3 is TGTGCCAGCAGTAATAATGAAAAACTGTTTTTT. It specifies CASSNNEKLFF.

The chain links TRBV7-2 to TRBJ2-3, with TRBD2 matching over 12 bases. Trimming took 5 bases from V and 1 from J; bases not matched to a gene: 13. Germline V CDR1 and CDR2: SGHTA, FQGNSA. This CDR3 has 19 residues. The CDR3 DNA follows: TGTGCCAGCAGCAGACGGGGACTAGCGGGCCTAGACCGCACAGATACGCAGTATTTT. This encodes CASSRRGLAGLDRTDTQYF.

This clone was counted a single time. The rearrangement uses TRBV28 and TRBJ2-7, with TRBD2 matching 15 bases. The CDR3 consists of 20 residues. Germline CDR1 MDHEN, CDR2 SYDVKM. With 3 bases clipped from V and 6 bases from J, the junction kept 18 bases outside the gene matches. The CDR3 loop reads CASSFHPGLAGGTPSSEQYF. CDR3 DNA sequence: TGTGCCAGCAGTTTCCACCCGGGACTAGCGGGAGGCACGCCGAGTTCCGAGCAGTACTTC.

The CDR3 protein is CASSIGRRLPEAFF. In DNA form, the CDR3 reads TGTGCCAGTAGTATAGGTCGGCGGCTTCCCGAAGCTTTCTTT. The rearrangement uses TRBV19 and TRBJ1-1; D not certain. Germline CDR1 LNHDA, CDR2 SQIVND (reference sequence). The V end lost 1 base, the J end lost 8 bases, and 14 bases lay between the germline ends. The CDR3 length is 14 residues.

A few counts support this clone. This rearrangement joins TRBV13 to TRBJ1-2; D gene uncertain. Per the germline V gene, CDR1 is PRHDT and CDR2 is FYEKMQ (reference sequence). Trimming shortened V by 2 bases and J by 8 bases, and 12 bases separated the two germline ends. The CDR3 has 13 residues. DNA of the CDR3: TGTGCCAGCAGCTTAAGAATCGAGAAAGGCTACACCTTC. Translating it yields CASSLRIEKGYTF.